This T cell receptor (beta chain) stems from a study of blood T cell repertoires in COVID-19. Study overall: COVID-19 samples, acute and convalescent, were from the United States, Italy and Spain.

Germline-derived CDR1 and CDR2 are SGHAT and FQNNGV. The CDR3 runs 13 residues. The V end lost 3 bases, the J end lost 10 bases, and 15 bases lay between the germline ends. Authors' processing steps: Researchers report that nucleated cell counts were estimated from reference gene primer amplification. The data were produced by immunoSEQ multiplex PCR, yet TCRdb's version contains in-frame clones alone and is incomplete. The V and J calls and the clone size are those of that table, but D and trimming were determined from the DNA. This sample yields around 150,000 clones, of which around 92% are seen a single time; about 4.6% belongs to the top ten. Enrolment of Seattle patients took place during active infection, and they were followed longitudinally.

The specimen was peripheral blood. The receptor comes from a man aged 25-40 years with COVID-19, enrolled during active disease. The chain has TRBV11-2 and TRBJ1-1; D is uncertain. The CDR3, as DNA: TGTGCCAGCAGCTTCCGGGGTGGCGAGGGAGCTTTCTTT. Translating it yields CASSFRGGEGAFF.